Listed below are T cell receptor beta chains from one sample, sequenced in a study of T-cell memory formation after mild COVID-19. TCRdb called the 5' RACE reads again in MiXCR, with one record for every CDR3 protein. Of 250,000 to 300,000 distinct CDR3 sequences in the sample, around 15% were seen once. What was sequenced was PBMCs or a T cell subset sorted from them (not recorded which). These receptors were obtained from a man younger than 35 who had mild COVID-19 (a few samples of this study predate the infection). Cell type and time point are not known. CDR3s include the opening cysteine and the closing phenylalanine or tryptophan. The D gene is left open where the match is weak. Where a row states a size, it is once, few, many or the class of an expanded clone; other rows omit it.

J gene | clone size | V gene | D gene | CDR3 DNA | CDR3 protein
TRBJ1-5 | NA | TRBV4-1 | TRBD1 | TGCGCCAGCAGCCAAGATCAGGGGGTCCAGCCCCAGCATTTT | CASSQDQGVQPQHF
TRBJ2-7 | NA | TRBV5-5 | NA | TGTGCCAGCAGCTTCGAAAGGACAATCTACGAGCAGTACTTC | CASSFERTIYEQYF
TRBJ1-3 | NA | TRBV5-4 | NA | TGTGCCAGCAGTCAAGGACTTAGTGGAAACACCATATATTTT | CASSQGLSGNTIYF
TRBJ2-5 | NA | TRBV29-1 | TRBD1 | TGCAGCGCCCGGACAGGGGCCAACAACCAAGAGACCCAGTACTTC | CSARTGANNQETQYF
TRBJ2-1 | NA | TRBV7-3 | NA | TGTGCCAGCAGCTTAATGGGACTCAGCGGTGAGGAGTTCTTC | CASSLMGLSGEEFF
TRBJ2-3 | many | TRBV7-2 | NA | TGTGCCAGCAGCTTAGCCGGGGGGCGGTGGGATACGCAGTATTTT | CASSLAGGRWDTQYF
TRBJ2-5 | few | TRBV20-1 | TRBD2 | TGCAGTGCTAGGGGACTAGCGGGGGGGCATTTACTGGAGACCCAGTACTTC | CSARGLAGGHLLETQYF
TRBJ2-1 | few | TRBV12-3/TRBV12-4 | TRBD1 | TGTGCCACCAGCCCCGGGACAGTCCCCCGTGGAGGGCAGTTCTTC | CATSPGTVPRGGQFF
TRBJ2-5 | few | TRBV24-1 | NA | TGTGCCACCAGTGATTCGGTCAGGGGGGGTCAAGAGACCCAGTACTTC | CATSDSVRGGQETQYF
TRBJ1-2 | few | TRBV4-1 | NA | TGCGCCAGCAGCCCCGGACCCGGGAGGGACTATGGCTACACCTTC | CASSPGPGRDYGYTF
TRBJ1-1 | NA | TRBV19 | NA | TGTGCCAGTAGTTTATTAGACCGTGAAACTGAAGCTTTCTTT | CASSLLDRETEAFF
TRBJ1-5 | NA | TRBV5-5 | NA | TGTGCCAGCAGCTTGGTTATGAATCAGCCCCAGCATTTT | CASSLVMNQPQHF
TRBJ2-5 | NA | TRBV12-3/TRBV12-4 | NA | TGTGCCAGCAGTTTACAGGGCGGTGAAGAGACCCAGTACTTC | CASSLQGGEETQYF
TRBJ2-2 | few | TRBV27 | TRBD1 | TGTGCCAGCAGTCTCGGGACAGCGGCCGGGGAGCTGTTTTTT | CASSLGTAAGELFF
TRBJ1-4 | few | TRBV19 | NA | TGTGCCAGTAGTATGGAGGTTGCTTATGAAAAACTGTTTTTT | CASSMEVAYEKLFF
TRBJ2-2 | few | TRBV5-1 | TRBD1 | TGCGCCAGCAGCCCGTCCATTCCGGGACAGTCCACCGGGGAGCTGTTTTTT | CASSPSIPGQSTGELFF
TRBJ2-3 | NA | TRBV18 | NA | TGTGCCAGCTCACCCCAACGGGACGGGGCAGATACGCAGTATTTT | CASSPQRDGADTQYF
TRBJ2-1 | NA | TRBV6-6 | TRBD2 | TGTGCCGGAAGCGGGACCCCCCTTGGGGAGCAGTTCTTC | CAGSGTPLGEQFF
TRBJ2-5 | NA | TRBV12-3/TRBV12-4 | NA | TGTGCCAGCAGTCCCCGGGCCATAATCACGGAGACCCAGTACTTC | CASSPRAIITETQYF
TRBJ2-5 | many | TRBV5-1 | NA | TGCGCCAGCAGCGGAGCTTCCAGGGAGACCCAGTACTTC | CASSGASRETQYF
TRBJ1-5 | NA | TRBV6-2/TRBV6-3 | NA | TGTGCCAGCAGTTTGAGGGGGGCCGGGCGGGGACAGCCCCAGCATTTT | CASSLRGAGRGQPQHF